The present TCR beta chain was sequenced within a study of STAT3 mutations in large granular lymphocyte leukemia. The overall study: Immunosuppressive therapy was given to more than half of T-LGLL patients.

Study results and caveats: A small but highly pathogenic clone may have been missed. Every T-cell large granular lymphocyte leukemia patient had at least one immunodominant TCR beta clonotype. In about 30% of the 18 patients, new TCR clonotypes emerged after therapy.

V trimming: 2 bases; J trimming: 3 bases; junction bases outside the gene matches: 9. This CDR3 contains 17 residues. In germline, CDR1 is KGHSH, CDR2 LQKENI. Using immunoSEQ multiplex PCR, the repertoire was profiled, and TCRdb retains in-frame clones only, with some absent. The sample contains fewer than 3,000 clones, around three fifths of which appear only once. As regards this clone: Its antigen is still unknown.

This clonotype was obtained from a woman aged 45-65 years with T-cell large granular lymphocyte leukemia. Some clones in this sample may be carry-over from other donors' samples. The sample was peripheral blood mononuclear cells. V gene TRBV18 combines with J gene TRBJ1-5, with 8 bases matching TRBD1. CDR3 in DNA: TGTGCCAGCTCACCAACCAAGGGGACAGGCCCCAATCAGCCCCAGCATTTT. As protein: CASSPTKGTGPNQPQHF.